This T cell receptor beta chain was sequenced during a study of identical twins. TCRdb analysed the 5' RACE reads with MiXCR anew, one entry per CDR3 protein. The repertoire holds under 250,000 distinct CDR3 sequences, with about 7.5% as singletons. This clonotype was seen many times. This CDR3 spans 14 amino acids. With 5 bases removed from V and 0 bases from J, the gap between germline ends came to 7 bases. The data also belong to a second study, concerning yellow fever vaccine responses in identical twins.

This receptor was obtained from a young woman in good health. Sequencing was carried out using CD8+ T cells sorted from blood. V is TRBV12-3 or TRBV12-4 and J is TRBJ2-2, with a weak D call TRBD2 (5 bases). CDR3 DNA: TGTGCCAGCAGTAGCGGAGCGAACACCGGGGAGCTGTTTTTT. It yields the protein CASSSGANTGELFF.